This is a list of T cell receptor beta chains from one sample in a study of beta chain features in type 1 diabetes. Sequencing used immunoSEQ multiplex PCR; TCRdb keeps in-frame clones, though not all of them. Of roughly 240,000 clones listed, roughly a quarter are singletons. Sequencing input: naive CD4+ T cells from blood. The receptors originated from a woman younger than 45 with type 1 diabetes. The CDR3 runs from the conserved cysteine through the conserved F or W. Clone sizes are given selectively: once, few, many, or a class where the clone is expanded.

clone size: .
V gene: TRBV4-1
J gene: TRBJ1-2
CDR3 length: 14
CDR3 protein: CASSQVNGYYGYTF

clone size: few
V gene: TRBV5-4
J gene: TRBJ2-1
CDR3 length: 17
CDR3 protein: CASSSGLAGGTYNEQFF

clone size: few
V gene: TRBV6-6
J gene: TRBJ1-1
CDR3 length: 12
CDR3 protein: CASSLLNTEAFF

clone size: few
V gene: TRBV7-3
J gene: TRBJ2-1
CDR3 length: 15
CDR3 protein: CASSLRQSGPNEQFF

clone size: few
V gene: TRBV5-6
J gene: TRBJ2-1
CDR3 length: 15
CDR3 protein: CASSALFVVYNEQFF

clone size: .
V gene: TRBV19
J gene: TRBJ1-3
CDR3 length: 15
CDR3 protein: CASRTGAHSGNTIYF

clone size: .
V gene: TRBV7-2
J gene: TRBJ2-3
CDR3 length: 14
CDR3 protein: CASSRRASTDTQYF

clone size: .
V gene: TRBV30
J gene: TRBJ2-7
CDR3 length: 13
CDR3 protein: CAWSVGSSYEQYF

clone size: few
V gene: TRBV30
J gene: TRBJ1-3
CDR3 length: 12
CDR3 protein: CAAGASGNTIYF

clone size: few
V gene: TRBV18
J gene: TRBJ1-5
CDR3 length: 15
CDR3 protein: CASSPDKQGGQPQHF

clone size: .
V gene: TRBV5-1
J gene: TRBJ2-3
CDR3 length: 15
CDR3 protein: CASSLVGSGADTQYF

clone size: few
V gene: TRBV11-2
J gene: TRBJ2-5
CDR3 length: 12
CDR3 protein: CASTQLAETQYF

clone size: few
V gene: TRBV9
J gene: TRBJ2-1
CDR3 length: 18
CDR3 protein: CASSGTLGRPSSYNEQFF

clone size: .
V gene: TRBV28
J gene: TRBJ2-1
CDR3 length: 17
CDR3 protein: CASSRLRTGDPYNEQFF

clone size: .
V gene: TRBV30
J gene: TRBJ1-1
CDR3 length: 13
CDR3 protein: CAWSPYLYTEAFF

clone size: .
V gene: TRBV18
J gene: TRBJ1-5
CDR3 length: 15
CDR3 protein: CASSRSEGRDQPQHF

clone size: .
V gene: TRBV28
J gene: TRBJ2-1
CDR3 length: 10
CDR3 protein: CASKGNEQFF

clone size: few
V gene: TRBV7-3
J gene: TRBJ2-3
CDR3 length: 16
CDR3 protein: CASSPRSGTSADTQYF

clone size: few
V gene: TRBV14
J gene: TRBJ2-6
CDR3 length: 15
CDR3 protein: CASSQDLSGANVLTF

clone size: few
V gene: TRBV28
J gene: TRBJ2-1
CDR3 length: 14
CDR3 protein: CASSPTGLTTVQFF

clone size: .
V gene: TRBV5-4
J gene: TRBJ2-5
CDR3 length: 16
CDR3 protein: CASSSSSGTIQETQYF

clone size: once
V gene: TRBV30
J gene: TRBJ2-2
CDR3 length: 15
CDR3 protein: CAWSVAGGYTGELFF

clone size: .
V gene: TRBV2
J gene: TRBJ1-5
CDR3 length: 13
CDR3 protein: CASARDRDQPQHF

clone size: few
V gene: TRBV10-3
J gene: TRBJ2-7
CDR3 length: 16
CDR3 protein: CAISVDGRSSGYEQYF

clone size: .
V gene: TRBV7-9
J gene: TRBJ1-4
CDR3 length: 13
CDR3 protein: CASSRGGLEKLFF

clone size: few
V gene: TRBV2
J gene: TRBJ2-4
CDR3 length: 15
CDR3 protein: CASSVDSFGQNIQYF

clone size: .
V gene: TRBV14
J gene: TRBJ2-1
CDR3 length: 14
CDR3 protein: CASSQAGGGRGQFF

clone size: few
V gene: TRBV29-1
J gene: TRBJ2-5
CDR3 length: 12
CDR3 protein: CSVRGQGETQYF

clone size: few
V gene: TRBV29-1
J gene: TRBJ1-1
CDR3 length: 17
CDR3 protein: CSVALGAGGLRNTEAFF